The present T cell receptor (beta chain) was sequenced within a study of early stage breast cancer tumors. Study-level background: ER+/PR+/HER2- status applied to about 75% of the 16 invasive breast tumors.

Blood replicates held 0.5 ug DNA, tumor or normal breast 1.5 ug, two each. This table comes from immunoSEQ multiplex PCR, and its TCRdb copy is limited to in-frame clones, with some not included. This sample has 50,000 to 75,000 clones, with around three quarters found just once. This CDR3 is built from 16 residues. Germline trimming cut 0 bases from V and 2 bases from J; bases unmatched to any gene: 6. The V gene's germline CDR1 is MNHEY and CDR2 SVGAGI. Sequencing was performed on blood. The chain joins TRBV6-5 to TRBJ2-5; TRBD1 agrees at 7 bases. The receptor comes from a person younger than 45 with breast cancer. The DNA for the CDR3 is TGTGCCAGCAGTTACTCTTTGGGGACAGCACAAGAGACCCAGTACTTC. This encodes CASSYSLGTAQETQYF.